The next 10 T cell receptor beta chains were all read from a single sample in a study of post-analysis software for immune sequencing data. Study conclusions and caveats: TRBV segments more frequent in patients than in controls numbered several and included TRBV5-6, TRBV5-1 and TRBV20-1.

Included in the TCR beta cDNA libraries were unique molecular identifiers. TCRdb reanalysed the PCR reads using MiXCR and keeps one entry per CDR3 protein. In the table there are approximately 350,000 distinct CDR3 sequences, less than 40% of which are singletons. These receptors are not linked to any known antigen. The specimen sequenced was blood. The source is a girl between 10 and 17 years old with multiple sclerosis.

This clonotype appeared a few times. The rearrangement links TRBV5-1 to TRBJ1-2; D not resolved. The germline V and J ends were trimmed by 0 bases and 3 bases, with 18 bases remaining between them. Germline-derived CDR1 and CDR2 are SGHRS and YFSETQ. The CDR3 is made up of 17 amino acids. The CDR3: CASSLASGGLEYYGYTF. CDR3 bases: TGCGCCAGCAGCTTGGCCTCCGGAGGGCTCGAGTACTATGGCTACACCTTC. Full variable domain (outside the CDR3, taken from reference TRBV5-1 and TRBJ1-2): KAGVTQTPRYLIKTRGQQVTLSCSPISGHRSVSWYQQTPGQGLQFLFEYFSETQRNKGNFPGRFSGRQFSNSRSEMNVSTLELGDSALYLCASSLASGGLEYYGYTFGSGTRLTVV.

V usage is TRBV20-1 and J usage is TRBJ2-5; maybe TRBD1 (6 bases). V dropped 6 bases and J dropped 4 bases, with 18 bases sitting between them. The CDR3 sequence is 14 residues long. Germline loops: CDR1 DFQATT, CDR2 SNEGSKA (reference sequence). In DNA form, the CDR3 reads TGCAGTGCCCGTCGAGGGGGTCCCCTAGAGACCCAGTACTTC. It translates to CSARRGGPLETQYF.

Of note for this clonotype: A read error may account for a junction end that differs from germline. This chain uses TRBV7-6 with TRBJ2-5, with D perhaps matching TRBD2 (7 bases). Germline assignment: CDR1 SGHVS and CDR2 FNYEAQ. This CDR3 region has 15 residues. Here the CDR3 reads CVSSPVRGGQETQYF. As DNA, the CDR3 is TGTGTCAGCAGCCCCGTGAGGGGGGGTCAAGAGACCCAGTACTTC.

The rearrangement joins TRBV30 to TRBJ2-5; possible D gene TRBD2, 7 bases. In germline, CDR1 is GTSNPN, CDR2 SVGIG (reference sequence). Trimming pared 3 bases from V and 7 bases from J, leaving 18 bases between. This CDR3 spans 14 amino acids. CDR3 bases: TGTGCCTGGAGCAAGGGGGGGATTACGGGGACCCAGTACTTC. Translating gives CAWSKGGITGTQYF.

This clonotype was picked up one time. The chain joins TRBV6-1 to TRBJ1-1; D gene unclear. From germline, CDR1 is MNHNS and CDR2 SASEGT. The CDR3 totals 14 residues. Trimming left V 4 bases short and J 0 bases short, with 9 bases between. The CDR3 region has the DNA TGTGCCAGCAGTGGGACGGACTTGAACACTGAAGCTTTCTTT. It codes for CASSGTDLNTEAFF.

This clonotype was picked up many times. The chain recombines TRBV12-3 or TRBV12-4 with TRBJ2-1, with D possibly matching TRBD1 (6 bases). The CDR3 is made up of 15 amino acids. V was pared by 0 bases and J by 4 bases, with 10 bases between. CDR3 DNA: TGTGCCAGCAGTTTAGCCGGGACACCGTACAATGAGCAGTTCTTC. As protein: CASSLAGTPYNEQFF.

The gene calls are TRBV14 and TRBJ1-2; D is perhaps TRBD1 (5 bases). In germline, CDR1 is SGHDN, CDR2 FVKESK. Trimming left V 5 bases short and J 5 bases short, with 18 bases between. The CDR3 is 15 residues long. The CDR3 protein is CASSSLRADTYGYTF. In DNA form, the CDR3 reads TGTGCCAGCAGCTCTCTTAGAGCGGACACTTATGGCTACACCTTC. Full variable domain (remainder filled in from reference TRBV14 and TRBJ1-2): EAGVTQFPSHSVIEKGQTVTLRCDPISGHDNLYWYRRVMGKEIKFLLHFVKESKQDESGMPNNRFLAERTGGTYSTLKVQPAELEDSGVYFCASSSLRADTYGYTFGSGTRLTVV.

This chain links TRBV5-1 with TRBJ1-1, with a weak D call TRBD1 (6 bases). There are 14 residues in the CDR3. Trimming cost V 2 bases and J 3 bases, with 11 bases left between them. Germline CDR1 SGHRS, CDR2 YFSETQ. DNA of the CDR3: TGCGCCAGCAGCTTCGGGGGGGCGCACACTGAAGCTTTCTTT. Amino acids: CASSFGGAHTEAFF.

The CDR3 sequence is CASSPTGSYQPQHF. CDR3 DNA: TGTGCCAGCAGCCCGACAGGTTCTTATCAGCCCCAGCATTTT. The chain joins TRBV12-3 or TRBV12-4 to TRBJ1-5; D might be TRBD1 (6 bases). This CDR3 is built from 14 residues. Trimming took off 6 bases at V and 5 bases at J, with 14 bases between the two ends.

This CDR3 is CASLGQGTYEQYF. The CDR3 nucleotides are TGTGCCAGCCTGGGACAGGGGACCTACGAGCAGTACTTC. V and J are TRBV28 and TRBJ2-7, with 10 bases fitting TRBD1. With 8 bases clipped from V and 2 bases from J, the junction kept 3 bases outside the gene matches. The length of the CDR3 is 13 residues. CDR1 is MDHEN and CDR2 is SYDVKM in the germline V gene.